The clone carrying this TCR beta chain was recorded only once. Antigen: not known. The germline V gene encodes CDR1 MNHEY and CDR2 SMNVEV (reference sequence). The ends lost 6 bases at V and 3 bases at J; junction bases unmatched: 4. The CDR3 is 14 residues long. Receiving focal radiation plus CTLA-4 blockade with ipilimumab were patients who had chemo-refractory metastatic non-small-cell lung cancer. Repertoires were generated with immunoSEQ multiplex PCR, while TCRdb's copy carries only in-frame clones and drops some. The sample lists more than 50,000 clones; approximately 79% were seen once. These data originate in a study of radiotherapy plus CTLA-4 blockade in lung cancer. Regarding the study as a whole: The authors reported that early blood T cell clone dynamics, with interferon-beta, best predicted response.

This rearrangement joins TRBV27 to TRBJ2-2, with 7 bases aligning to TRBD1. Sample: peripheral blood, taken from a patient treated with radiotherapy plus ipilimumab. This clonotype was obtained from a human donor with non-small cell lung cancer who had a complete response to radiotherapy plus ipilimumab. The CDR3 region is CASRSQGYTGELFF. CDR3 nucleotides: TGTGCCAGCAGATCACAGGGGTACACCGGGGAGCTGTTTTTT.